In its sample, the clone carrying this T cell receptor beta chain was seen once. The antigen is unknown. PCR employed 60 Vbeta and 13 Jbeta primers. Produced via immunoSEQ multiplex PCR; TCRdb's table is partial and in-frame only. The sample consists of under 150,000 clones, approximately 78% of them appearing once. These data belong to a study of cytomegalovirus exposure and HLA in healthy donors. V was pared by 10 bases and J by 3 bases, with 15 bases between. This CDR3 comprises 14 residues. Per germline, CDR1 SEHNR and CDR2 FQNEAQ (reference sequence). The study's findings and limits: The study labeled more than 150 TCR beta chains cytomegalovirus-associated.

V gene TRBV7-9 combines with J gene TRBJ1-4, with D perhaps matching TRBD1 (6 bases). The TCR originated in a woman aged 25 to 45 in good health and CMV-seropositive. The sequencing sample was made of PBMCs. CDR3 bases: TGTGCCACCCAGGGGAGACAGCCTAATGAAAAACTGTTTTTT. It is translated as CATQGRQPNEKLFF.